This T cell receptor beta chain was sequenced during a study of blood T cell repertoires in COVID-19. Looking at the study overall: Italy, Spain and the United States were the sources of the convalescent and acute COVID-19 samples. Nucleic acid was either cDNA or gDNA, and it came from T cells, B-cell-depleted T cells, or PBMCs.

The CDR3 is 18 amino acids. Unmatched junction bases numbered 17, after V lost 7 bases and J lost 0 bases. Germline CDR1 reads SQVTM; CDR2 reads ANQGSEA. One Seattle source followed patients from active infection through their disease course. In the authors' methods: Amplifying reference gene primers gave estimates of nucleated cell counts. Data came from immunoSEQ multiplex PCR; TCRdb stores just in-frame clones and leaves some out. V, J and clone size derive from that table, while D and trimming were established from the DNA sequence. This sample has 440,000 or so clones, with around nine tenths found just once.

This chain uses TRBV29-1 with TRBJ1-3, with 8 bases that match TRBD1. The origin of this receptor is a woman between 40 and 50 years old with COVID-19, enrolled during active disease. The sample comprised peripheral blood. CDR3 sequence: CSGLRDRRFFFSGNTIYF. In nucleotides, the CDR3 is TGCAGCGGCTTACGGGACAGGCGGTTCTTTTTCTCTGGAAACACCATATATTTT. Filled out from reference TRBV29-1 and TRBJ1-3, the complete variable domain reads SAVISQKPSRDICQRGTSLTIQCQVDSQVTMMFWYRQQPGQSLTLIATANQGSEATYESGFVIDKFPISRPNLTFSTLTVSNMSPEDSSIYLCSGLRDRRFFFSGNTIYFGEGSWLTVV.